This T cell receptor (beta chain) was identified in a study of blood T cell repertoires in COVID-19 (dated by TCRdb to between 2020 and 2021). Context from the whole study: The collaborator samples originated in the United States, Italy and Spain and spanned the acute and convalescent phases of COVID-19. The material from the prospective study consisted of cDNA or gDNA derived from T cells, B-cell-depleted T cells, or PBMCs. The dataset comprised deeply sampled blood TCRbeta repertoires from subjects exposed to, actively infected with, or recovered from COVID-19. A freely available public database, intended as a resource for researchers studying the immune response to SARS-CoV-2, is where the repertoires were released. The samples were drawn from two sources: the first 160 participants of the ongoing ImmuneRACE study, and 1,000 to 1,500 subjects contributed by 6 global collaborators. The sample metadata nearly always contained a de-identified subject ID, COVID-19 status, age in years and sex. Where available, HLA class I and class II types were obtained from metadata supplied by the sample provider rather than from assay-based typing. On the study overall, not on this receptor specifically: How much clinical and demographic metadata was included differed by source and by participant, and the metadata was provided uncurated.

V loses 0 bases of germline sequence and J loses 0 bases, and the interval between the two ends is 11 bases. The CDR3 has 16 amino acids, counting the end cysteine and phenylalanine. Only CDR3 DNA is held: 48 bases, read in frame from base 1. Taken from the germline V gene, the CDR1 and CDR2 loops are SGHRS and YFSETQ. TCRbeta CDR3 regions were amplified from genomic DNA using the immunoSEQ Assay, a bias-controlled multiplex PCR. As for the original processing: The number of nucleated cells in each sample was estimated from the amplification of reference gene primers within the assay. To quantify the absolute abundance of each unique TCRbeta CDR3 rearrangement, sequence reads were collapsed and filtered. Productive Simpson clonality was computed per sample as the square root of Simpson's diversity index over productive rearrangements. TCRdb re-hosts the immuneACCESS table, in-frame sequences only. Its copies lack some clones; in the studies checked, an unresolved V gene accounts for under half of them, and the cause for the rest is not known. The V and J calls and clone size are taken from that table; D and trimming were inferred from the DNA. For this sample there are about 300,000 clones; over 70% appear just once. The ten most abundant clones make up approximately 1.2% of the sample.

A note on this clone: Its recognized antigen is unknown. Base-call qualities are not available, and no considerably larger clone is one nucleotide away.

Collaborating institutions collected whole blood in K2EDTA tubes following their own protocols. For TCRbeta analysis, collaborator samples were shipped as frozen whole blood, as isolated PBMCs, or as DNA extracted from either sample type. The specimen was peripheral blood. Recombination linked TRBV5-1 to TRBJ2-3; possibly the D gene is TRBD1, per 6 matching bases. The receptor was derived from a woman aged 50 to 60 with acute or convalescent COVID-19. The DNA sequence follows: TGCGCCAGCAGCTTGGCAGGGGCAGAAAGCACAGATACGCAGTATTTT. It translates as CASSLAGAESTDTQYF.